The present TCR beta chain was sequenced within a study of cytomegalovirus exposure and HLA in healthy donors. Primers for the PCR totalled 60 Vbeta and 13 Jbeta. Libraries were prepared by immunoSEQ multiplex PCR; TCRdb keeps only in-frame clonotypes and omits some of them. The sample yields fewer than 250,000 clones, 78% seen once. To note about this clone: Its antigen is currently unknown.

This CDR3 is built from 15 residues. The germline CDR1 and CDR2 sequences are SGHNT and YENEEA. Germline trimming cut 5 bases from V and 4 bases from J; bases unmatched to any gene: 8. Whole-study findings and limits: The authors later found most CMV-associated TCR beta chains appeared HLA-restricted. Sequencing likely caused a cluster of highly shared sequence variants.

The J gene is TRBJ2-1, the V gene TRBV11-3, with 7 bases identical to TRBD2. Sequencing was done on a sample of PBMCs. The receptor was isolated from a woman in her twenties or thirties in good health and CMV-seropositive. The CDR3 region is CASSLTSEGYNEQFF. As DNA, the CDR3 is TGTGCCAGCAGCCTAACTAGCGAAGGATACAATGAGCAGTTCTTC.